This section outlines one T cell receptor beta chain sequence together with its context. No antigen is known for it. The entry originates in a study of shared clonotypes between healthy human individuals. Overall study findings and caveats: Owing to a small donor count, the genetic and exposure-history diversity represented was limited. Relative to clonotypes present in all four donors, those not shared had lower generation probabilities.

CD45RA-negative memory and CD45RA+ naive subsets were split from the CD4+ cells. As originally analysed: Without quality scores, immunoSEQ junctional reads could not be filtered like full-length reads. Profiling relied on immunoSEQ multiplex PCR, and the TCRdb table lists in-frame clones only, not all of them. The DNA gave D and trimming, while V, J and clone size come from that table. The sample shows more than 2,000,000 clones, roughly 92% of them seen only once. Germline CDR1 reads LNHDA; CDR2 reads SQIVND (reference sequence). The V end lost 9 bases, the J end lost 7 bases, and 15 bases lay between the germline ends. CDR3 length: 12 residues.

This TCR was recovered from a man younger than 35 in good health. The V gene is TRBV19, the J gene TRBJ1-2, with D possibly being TRBD1 (6 bases). Sequencing was carried out using naive CD4+ T cells sorted from blood. Subset defined: CD45RA+ positively selected. The DNA for the CDR3 is TGTGCCAGCTTCACAGGGTTTGGTGGCTACACCTTC. Translated, it gives CASFTGFGGYTF.